Each of the 3 T cell receptor beta chains below was sequenced from the same sample in a study of radiotherapy plus CTLA-4 blockade in lung cancer. Profiled with immunoSEQ multiplex PCR; TCRdb holds only in-frame clones, not every one. Of some 96,000 clones in the sample, around 88% were seen once. The source was peripheral blood, collected from a patient treated with radiotherapy plus ipilimumab. The source of these receptors is a human donor with non-small cell lung cancer that progressed on radiotherapy plus ipilimumab.

The chain has TRBV7-9 and TRBJ2-1; D not resolved. Germline loops: CDR1 SEHNR, CDR2 FQNEAQ (reference sequence). This CDR3 is 16 amino acids long. V dropped 5 bases and J dropped 9 bases, with 23 bases sitting between them. DNA of the CDR3: TGTGCCAGCAGCCCAAAAGGGAAACCGGTTCAAGGTGAGCAGTTCTTC. It is translated as CASSPKGKPVQGEQFF.

The rearrangement links TRBV18 to TRBJ2-7; 11 nucleotides match TRBD2. V lost 1 base and J lost 2; bases outside the gene matches: 4. In germline, CDR1 is KGHSH, CDR2 LQKENI. The CDR3 is 16 amino acids. CDR3 in DNA: TGTGCCAGCTCACCACGGGGTAGCGGGAGGGCCTACGAGCAGTACTTC. Translating gives CASSPRGSGRAYEQYF.

This sequence joins TRBV2 and TRBJ2-1; 16 nucleotides agree with TRBD2. Germline V lookup: CDR1 SNHLY, CDR2 FYNNEI. V lost 5 bases, J lost 6 bases, and 16 bases stayed unmatched. CDR3 length: 20 residues. The DNA for the CDR3 is TGTGCCAGCAGTAACAGGGGACTAGCGGGAGGGTTGGGGGGAATCAATGAGCAGTTCTTC. Translated: CASSNRGLAGGLGGINEQFF.